The present TCR beta chain was sequenced within a study of T cell changes during pregnancy in multiple sclerosis. This clone was counted a single time. The CDR3 loop spans 11 amino acids. Germline V gene lookup returns CDR1 LNHDA and CDR2 SQIVND (reference sequence). Between the trimmed V and J ends, which lost 6 bases and 9 bases, there was a span of 9 bases. Generated by immunoSEQ multiplex PCR, the TCRdb table keeps only in-frame clones and is missing some. The sample contains tens of thousands of clones, about 92% of which appear only once. This specimen consisted of CD4+ T cells from peripheral blood mononuclear cells, obtained in the third trimester of pregnancy. The chain recombines TRBV19 with TRBJ1-3; no clear D gene. This receptor was identified in a female donor with multiple sclerosis, enrolled in a pregnancy study. CDR3 region: CASSREGTIYF. In DNA, the CDR3 is TGTGCCAGTAGCCGGGAGGGCACCATATATTTT.